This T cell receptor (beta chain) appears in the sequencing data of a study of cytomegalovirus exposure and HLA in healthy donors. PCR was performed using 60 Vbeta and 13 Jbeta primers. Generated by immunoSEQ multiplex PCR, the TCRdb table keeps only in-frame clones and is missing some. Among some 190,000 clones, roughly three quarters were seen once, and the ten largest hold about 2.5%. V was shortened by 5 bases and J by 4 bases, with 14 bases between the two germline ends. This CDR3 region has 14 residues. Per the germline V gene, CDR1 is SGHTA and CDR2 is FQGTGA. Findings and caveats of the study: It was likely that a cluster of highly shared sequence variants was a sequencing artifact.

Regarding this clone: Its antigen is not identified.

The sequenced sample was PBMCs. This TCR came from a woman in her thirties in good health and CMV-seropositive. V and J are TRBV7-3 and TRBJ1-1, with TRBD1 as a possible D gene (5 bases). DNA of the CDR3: TGTGCCAGCAGCCCCGGAGGGGTGGGCACTGAAGCTTTCTTT. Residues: CASSPGGVGTEAFF.